These 29 T cell receptor beta chains originate from one sample sequenced in a study of cytotoxic CD8 clonotypes in ibrutinib-treated CLL. Profiling relied on immunoSEQ multiplex PCR, and the TCRdb table lists in-frame clones only, not all of them. The sample holds hundreds of thousands of clones, roughly 77% seen once. Specimen: PBMCs, collected after 12 months of ibrutinib treatment. The receptors were sampled from a human donor with chronic lymphocytic leukemia.

V gene TRBV5-5 combines with J gene TRBJ2-3, with 8 bases matching TRBD2. Losses at the gene ends were 4 bases for V and 2 bases for J; bases not matched to a gene: 12. The germline V gene encodes CDR1 SGHKS and CDR2 YYEKEE (reference sequence). The CDR3 runs 17 residues. CDR3 DNA: TGTGCCAGCAGCCGCCAACTAGCGGCGGGGATCACAGATACGCAGTATTTT. Encoded protein: CASSRQLAAGITDTQYF.

On this clone itself: Other DNA sequences in this specimen translate into the identical CDR3. The rearrangement joins TRBV30 to TRBJ1-1, with D tentatively TRBD1 (5 bases). The germline V gene encodes CDR1 GTSNPN and CDR2 SVGIG (reference sequence). Trimming cost V 5 bases and J 0 bases, with 10 bases left between them. The CDR3 totals 13 residues. CDR3 bases: TGTGCCTGGGACGGGGGTGTGAACACTGAAGCTTTCTTT. Its protein product is CAWDGGVNTEAFF.

J is TRBJ2-3 and V is TRBV30, with TRBD1 as a possible D gene (6 bases). This CDR3 contains 16 residues. In germline, CDR1 is GTSNPN, CDR2 SVGIG (reference sequence). CDR3 sequence (DNA): TGTGCGACTTCCCCCACAGGGATTTTTCCTACAGATACGCAGTATTTT. Its protein is CATSPTGIFPTDTQYF.

This chain joins TRBV7-2 and TRBJ1-1; the D is unclear. The CDR3 spans 13 residues. Germline lookup yields CDR1 SGHTA and CDR2 FQGNSA. With 6 bases removed from V and 0 bases from J, the gap between germline ends came to 8 bases. CDR3 in DNA: TGTGCCAGCAGAAGGTCGTTGAACACTGAAGCTTTCTTT. Protein sequence: CASRRSLNTEAFF.

The rearrangement joins TRBV5-1 to TRBJ2-1, with D possibly TRBD2 on 5 matching bases. Germline CDR1 is SGHRS and CDR2 is YFSETQ. CDR3 size: 15 residues. Between the trimmed V and J ends, which lost 4 bases and 5 bases, there was a span of 16 bases. The CDR3 spells CASSPVAGRHNEQFF. CDR3 coding DNA: TGCGCCAGCAGCCCCGTGGCGGGCAGGCACAATGAGCAGTTCTTC.

CDR3 DNA: TGCGCCAGCAGCTCCGGGACTAGCCACGGGGAGCTGTTTTTT. This gives the protein CASSSGTSHGELFF. The chain has TRBV5-1 and TRBJ2-2; 9 bases are shared with TRBD2. Germline loops: CDR1 SGHRS, CDR2 YFSETQ. This CDR3 is built from 14 residues. Unmatched junction bases numbered 4, after V lost 3 bases and J lost 7 bases.

This chain uses TRBV30 with TRBJ1-6; D possibly corresponds to TRBD1 (6 bases). The V gene's germline CDR1 is GTSNPN and CDR2 SVGIG (reference sequence). The CDR3 contains 18 residues. The germline V and J ends were trimmed by 2 bases and 6 bases, with 23 bases remaining between them. The CDR3: CAWSKSEGGGRINSPLHF. The CDR3 bases are TGTGCCTGGAGTAAAAGTGAGGGGGGAGGCAGGATTAATTCACCCCTCCACTTT.

The V gene is TRBV7-2, the J gene TRBJ1-5; 8 bases align to TRBD1. The V gene end was trimmed by 6 bases and the J gene end by 5 bases; junction bases not matched to a gene: 3. This CDR3 has 13 residues. Germline assignment: CDR1 SGHTA and CDR2 FQGNSA. The CDR3 spells CASRTQGDQPQHF. DNA for the CDR3: TGTGCCAGCAGGACACAGGGGGATCAGCCCCAGCATTTT.

Only one count was recorded for this clone. The chain combines TRBV23-1 with TRBJ2-7, with D maybe TRBD1 (6 bases). TRBV23-1 is annotated as an ORF whose role is uncertain. The germline V and J ends were trimmed by 5 bases and 1 base, with 15 bases remaining between them. This CDR3 spans 15 amino acids. The CDR3 DNA follows: TGCGCCAGCAGTATAGGACAGAGTGCATCCTACGAGCAGTACTTC. Its protein product is CASSIGQSASYEQYF.

This sequence joins TRBV27 and TRBJ2-7; 8 nucleotides line up with TRBD1. Germline lookup yields CDR1 MNHEY and CDR2 SMNVEV (reference sequence). V lost 2 bases, J lost 7 bases, and 7 bases stayed unmatched. The CDR3 spans 14 residues. CDR3 coding DNA: TGTGCCAGCAGTTTAGGACAGGGTGTGGAAGAGCAGTACTTC. Protein: CASSLGQGVEEQYF.

This sequence joins TRBV9 and TRBJ1-2; 8 bases match TRBD1. Germline assignment: CDR1 SGDLS and CDR2 YYNGEE. The CDR3 totals 16 residues. The V segment lost 0 bases and the J segment 8 bases; nucleotides outside the gene matches: 12. CDR3 residues: CASSVVSGQGSQGYTF. The CDR3 bases are TGTGCCAGCAGCGTAGTAAGCGGACAGGGTTCTCAGGGCTACACCTTC.

This clone has just one count. The V gene is TRBV5-1, the J gene TRBJ2-2; 9 nucleotides align to TRBD1. With V trimmed by 0 bases and J by 7 bases, 16 bases remained unmatched. Germline V gene lookup returns CDR1 SGHRS and CDR2 YFSETQ. The CDR3 is 19 residues long. The DNA of the CDR3 is TGCGCCAGCAGCTTGGAGTTCAGACAGGGGGTGAGAAAACGCGGGGAGCTGTTTTTT. It is translated as CASSLEFRQGVRKRGELFF.

The chain couples TRBV7-9 to TRBJ1-1; no clear D. V lost 0 bases and J 4 bases, leaving 18 bases between the germline ends. Looked up from germline, CDR1 is SEHNR and CDR2 is FQNEAQ (reference sequence). The CDR3 totals 17 residues. The CDR3, as DNA: TGTGCCAGCAGCTTAGCGGTAATGGATCTCGGTGTCACTGAAGCTTTCTTT. Translated: CASSLAVMDLGVTEAFF.

The V and J genes are TRBV5-8 and TRBJ2-7; D may be TRBD1 (5 bases). This CDR3 region has 14 residues. Germline CDR1 reads SGHTS; CDR2 reads YDEGEE. With 0 bases removed from V and 2 bases from J, the gap between germline ends came to 9 bases. The CDR3 coding sequence is TGTGCCAGCAGCTTGGACAGGTTTGCCTACGAGCAGTACTTC. It specifies CASSLDRFAYEQYF.

Regarding this clone: Other DNA sequences in the sample encode the same CDR3. The chain links TRBV5-1 to TRBJ1-4; 7 bases line up with TRBD1. After removal of 0 bases from V and 8 bases from J, the junction contained 4 bases not matched to a gene. The CDR3 extends over 14 amino acids. The germline CDR1 and CDR2 sequences are SGHRS and YFSETQ. This chain's CDR3 is CASSLGQGGEKLFF. The CDR3 DNA is TGCGCCAGCAGCTTGGGACAGGGTGGGGAAAAACTGTTTTTT. The entire variable domain, with the rest obtained from reference TRBV5-1 and TRBJ1-4, is as follows: KAGVTQTPRYLIKTRGQQVTLSCSPISGHRSVSWYQQTPGQGLQFLFEYFSETQRNKGNFPGRFSGRQFSNSRSEMNVSTLELGDSALYLCASSLGQGGEKLFFGSGTQLSVL.

This clone was observed a few times. The rearrangement joins TRBV7-2 to TRBJ1-2; D may be TRBD1 (5 bases). CDR3 length: 13 residues. Germline-derived CDR1 and CDR2 are SGHTA and FQGNSA. V gave up 3 bases and J gave up 7 bases, with 12 bases separating them. The CDR3 loop reads CASSFQPGFGYTF. The CDR3, as DNA: TGTGCCAGCAGCTTTCAACCAGGGTTTGGCTACACCTTC.

This clone was recorded a few times. The rearrangement links TRBV10-1 to TRBJ2-1, with 8 positions matching TRBD1. The CDR3 has 13 residues. V was pared by 6 bases and J by 9 bases, with 7 bases of the junction left unmatched. Looked up from germline, CDR1 is WNHNN and CDR2 is SYGVQD (reference sequence). CDR3 protein: CASSPDRVSEQFF. The DNA of the CDR3 is TGCGCCAGCAGCCCGGACAGGGTTAGTGAGCAGTTCTTC.

This clone was detected a few times. The chain combines TRBV5-1 with TRBJ2-7; TRBD1 matches at 11 bases. The germline V gene has CDR1 SGHRS and CDR2 YFSETQ. V lost 4 bases, J lost 5 bases, and 8 bases stayed unmatched. The CDR3 sequence is 15 residues long. The CDR3 reads CASSLPRTGGDEQYF. The CDR3 DNA reads as TGCGCCAGCAGCCTACCCCGGACAGGGGGCGACGAGCAGTACTTC. Variable domain in full (rest from reference TRBV5-1 and TRBJ2-7): KAGVTQTPRYLIKTRGQQVTLSCSPISGHRSVSWYQQTPGQGLQFLFEYFSETQRNKGNFPGRFSGRQFSNSRSEMNVSTLELGDSALYLCASSLPRTGGDEQYFGPGTRLTVT.

This clone has a single count. The V call is TRBV11-2, the J call TRBJ1-5, with D perhaps TRBD1 (5 bases). The CDR3 spans 17 residues. The germline gives CDR1 SGHAT, CDR2 FQNNGV. Trimming stripped 1 base from V and 5 bases from J, with 18 bases between. The CDR3 coding sequence is TGTGCCAGCAGCTTAGGGCACCGGGACCTAGAATATCAGCCCCAGCATTTT. This translates into CASSLGHRDLEYQPQHF.

This CDR3 reads CSVEGPAKGNTIYF. CDR3 nucleotide sequence: TGCAGCGTTGAAGGCCCGGCAAAAGGAAACACCATATATTTT. The J gene is TRBJ1-3, the V gene TRBV29-1, with D unresolved. The germline gives CDR1 SQVTM, CDR2 ANQGSEA. The CDR3 extends over 14 amino acids. Trimming removed 1 base from V and 4 bases from J, with 11 bases in between. Complete variable domain (other parts from reference TRBV29-1 and TRBJ1-3): SAVISQKPSRDICQRGTSLTIQCQVDSQVTMMFWYRQQPGQSLTLIATANQGSEATYESGFVIDKFPISRPNLTFSTLTVSNMSPEDSSIYLCSVEGPAKGNTIYFGEGSWLTVV.

The chain joins TRBV19 to TRBJ2-6; TRBD1 matches 7 bases. Germline V lookup: CDR1 LNHDA, CDR2 SQIVND (reference sequence). The CDR3 has 17 amino acids. V trimming: 1 base; J trimming: 0 bases; junction bases outside the gene matches: 3. CDR3 sequence: CASSIGQGSSGANVLTF. The CDR3 bases are TGTGCCAGTAGTATAGGACAGGGTAGCTCTGGGGCCAACGTCCTGACTTTC. The complete variable domain, with remaining parts taken from reference TRBV19 and TRBJ2-6, reads DGGITQSPKYLFRKEGQNVTLSCEQNLNHDAMYWYRQDPGQGLRLIYYSQIVNDFQKGDIAEGYSVSREKKESFPLTVTSAQKNPTAFYLCASSIGQGSSGANVLTFGAGSRLTVL.

The chain joins TRBV9 to TRBJ1-3; maybe TRBD1 (6 bases). There are 17 residues in the CDR3. In germline, CDR1 is SGDLS, CDR2 YYNGEE. Trimming took 1 base from V and 0 from J, leaving 14 bases between them. Here the CDR3 reads CASSVSTGTYSGNTIYF. In DNA form, the CDR3 reads TGTGCCAGCAGCGTATCGACAGGCACTTACTCTGGAAACACCATATATTTT. The variable domain in full, with the rest retrieved from reference TRBV9 and TRBJ1-3, is DSGVTQTPKHLITATGQRVTLRCSPRSGDLSVYWYQQSLDQGLQFLIQYYNGEERAKGNILERFSAQQFPDLHSELNLSSLELGDSALYFCASSVSTGTYSGNTIYFGEGSWLTVV.

V and J are TRBV18 and TRBJ2-2, with no clear D. The length of the CDR3 is 16 residues. The germline gives CDR1 KGHSH, CDR2 LQKENI. V lost 1 base, J lost 1 base, and 10 bases lay in between. The CDR3: CASSPRVGLNTGELFF. The CDR3 DNA sequence: TGTGCCAGCTCACCACGCGTCGGTTTGAACACCGGGGAGCTGTTTTTT.

The V call is TRBV30, the J call TRBJ2-7, with 13 positions matching TRBD2. CDR3 length: 15 amino acids. Germline assignment: CDR1 GTSNPN and CDR2 SVGIG (reference sequence). Losses at the gene ends were 4 bases for V and 6 bases for J; bases not matched to a gene: 9. This CDR3 is CAWIETSGRIREQYF. CDR3 DNA sequence: TGTGCCTGGATCGAGACTAGCGGGAGGATCCGCGAGCAGTACTTC.

The genes are TRBV2 and TRBJ1-2, with 9 bases lining up with TRBD1. Trimming cost V 1 base and J 6 bases; bases outside gene matches: 12. The CDR3 sequence is 17 residues long. Looked up from germline, CDR1 is SNHLY and CDR2 is FYNNEI. CDR3 sequence reads: CASSEVPPGQGVNGYTF. The CDR3 DNA follows: TGTGCCAGCAGTGAAGTGCCTCCGGGACAGGGTGTAAATGGCTACACCTTC.

V usage is TRBV7-9 and J usage is TRBJ2-2, with 9 bases that match TRBD1. Germline trimming cut 5 bases from V and 5 bases from J; bases unmatched to any gene: 6. In germline, CDR1 is SEHNR, CDR2 FQNEAQ (reference sequence). This CDR3 is built from 15 residues. The CDR3, as DNA: TGTGCCAGCAGCGGGGGACAGGGATGGACCGGGGAGCTGTTTTTT. Its translation is CASSGGQGWTGELFF.

The count of this clone is one. The rearrangement links TRBV27 to TRBJ2-1, with 10 bases fitting TRBD2. Germline loops: CDR1 MNHEY, CDR2 SMNVEV (reference sequence). This CDR3 contains 15 residues. Trimming took 4 bases from V and 1 from J; bases not matched to a gene: 1. The CDR3: CASSWTSGSYNEQFF. The CDR3 DNA reads TGTGCCAGCAGTTGGACTAGCGGATCCTACAATGAGCAGTTCTTC.

This clone was observed a handful of times. The J gene is TRBJ2-7, the V gene TRBV28; no clear D gene. The germline CDR1 and CDR2 sequences are MDHEN and SYDVKM. V was pared by 9 bases and J by 3 bases, with 3 bases between. The CDR3 contains 9 residues. CDR3 coding DNA: TGTGCCAGGTACTACGAGCAGTACTTC. This gives the protein CARYYEQYF.

This chain links TRBV7-2 with TRBJ1-6; D ambiguous. V shed 3 bases and J shed 7 bases, with 10 bases lying between them. The CDR3 consists of 14 residues. Germline CDR1 and CDR2: SGHTA and FQGNSA. CDR3 sequence (DNA): TGTGCCAGCAGCTTGAGGGCGGGAAATTCACCCCTCCACTTT. Residues: CASSLRAGNSPLHF.